These 25 T cell receptor beta chains originate from one sample sequenced in a study of blood T cell repertoires in COVID-19. The repertoire was sequenced with immunoSEQ multiplex PCR; TCRdb's copy has only in-frame clones and lacks some. The table shows 55,000 to 85,000 clones, with more than 65% occurring only once. The sequenced sample was peripheral blood. These receptors were taken from a woman in her 70s with acute or convalescent COVID-19.

This rearrangement joins TRBV6-5 to TRBJ2-1, with D perhaps matching TRBD2 (5 bases). Germline CDR1 MNHEY, CDR2 SVGAGI. V lost 4 bases and J lost 10, with 17 bases in between. This CDR3 has 14 residues. The CDR3 is CASSSVRAGREQFF. In DNA, the CDR3 is TGTGCCAGCAGTTCTGTGCGGGCAGGCAGGGAGCAGTTCTTC.

Judged by abundance, this clone is large. CDR3 coding DNA: TGCGCCAGCAGTGAGTCGCTCAGGACCGGGGAGCTGTTTTTT. This sequence encodes CASSESLRTGELFF. V gene TRBV10-1 combines with J gene TRBJ2-2; D is unclear. Germline loops: CDR1 WNHNN, CDR2 SYGVQD (reference sequence). V dropped 0 bases and J dropped 5 bases, with 7 bases sitting between them. The CDR3 consists of 14 residues.

V usage is TRBV5-5 and J usage is TRBJ2-7; unclear D gene. Per the germline V gene, CDR1 is SGHKS and CDR2 is YYEKEE (reference sequence). Trimming removed 0 bases at V and 0 bases at J, with 10 bases between. The CDR3 runs to 15 residues. The CDR3 loop is CASSLGVDLSYEQYF. As DNA, the CDR3 is TGTGCCAGCAGCTTGGGAGTTGATCTCTCCTACGAGCAGTACTTC.

V and J are TRBV3-1 (or the pseudogene TRBV3-2) and TRBJ1-4, with D tentatively TRBD1 (5 bases). CDR3 length: 17 residues. Per the germline V gene, CDR1 is LGHDT and CDR2 is YNNKEL (reference sequence). With 1 base removed from V and 7 bases from J, the gap between germline ends came to 19 bases. CDR3 sequence reads: CASSQVIVRTGSEKLFF. The CDR3 nucleotides read TGTGCCAGCAGCCAAGTAATTGTACGAACAGGTAGTGAAAAACTGTTTTTT.

The chain links TRBV30 to TRBJ1-1, with a tentative D call TRBD1 (6 bases). This CDR3 spans 16 amino acids. Germline values: CDR1 GTSNPN, CDR2 SVGIG (reference sequence). Trimming cost V 1 base and J 3 bases, with 18 bases left between them. In nucleotides, the CDR3 is TGTGCCTGGAGTGACCACGTCTACAGGGCCGACACTGAAGCTTTCTTT. Protein: CAWSDHVYRADTEAFF.

The rearrangement links TRBV9 to TRBJ2-1, with D possibly matching TRBD2 (5 bases). This CDR3 has 15 amino acids. The V gene's germline CDR1 is SGDLS and CDR2 YYNGEE. Trimming stripped 1 base from V and 6 bases from J, with 14 bases between. The DNA for the CDR3 is TGTGCCAGCAGCGTAAATGGGGAGAGGCCCAATGAGCAGTTCTTC. The encoded protein is CASSVNGERPNEQFF.

The chain uses TRBV30 and TRBJ2-5, with 9 bases lining up with TRBD2. The junction had 9 bases not matched to a gene; V was cut back by 3 bases and J by 7 bases. The germline CDR1 and CDR2 sequences are GTSNPN and SVGIG (reference sequence). This CDR3 region has 14 residues. The CDR3 DNA is TGTGCCTGGAGCCAACCGGGACTAGCAGTGACCCAGTACTTC. As protein: CAWSQPGLAVTQYF.

This clone came up a few times. This sequence joins TRBV18 and TRBJ2-5, with unresolved D. The CDR3 is 14 amino acids. Germline V gives CDR1 KGHSH, CDR2 LQKENI. With 6 bases removed from V and 0 bases from J, the gap between germline ends came to 11 bases. The CDR3 region has the DNA TGTGCCAGCTCGCTCTCGGTGGACCAAGAGACCCAGTACTTC. This encodes CASSLSVDQETQYF.

V and J are TRBV6-4 and TRBJ1-2, with TRBD1 matching over 7 bases. With 4 bases clipped from V and 7 bases from J, the junction kept 15 bases outside the gene matches. This CDR3 has 16 amino acids. The germline V gene has CDR1 MRHNA and CDR2 SNTAGT. The CDR3 is CASSGSPWRGLSGYTF. The CDR3 nucleotides are TGTGCCAGCAGTGGCTCCCCGTGGAGGGGGCTGAGTGGCTACACCTTC.

In nucleotides, the CDR3 is TGTGCCAGCAGCCTTCAGGGTGATCAGCCCCAGCATTTT. Residues: CASSLQGDQPQHF. The chain uses TRBV3-1 (or the pseudogene TRBV3-2) and TRBJ1-5; possible D gene TRBD1, 5 bases. This CDR3 region has 13 residues. V shed 4 bases and J shed 5 bases, with 9 bases lying between them. Germline CDR1 and CDR2: LGHDT and YNNKEL (reference sequence).

V is TRBV7-9 and J is TRBJ2-2, with TRBD1 as a possible D gene (6 bases). Looked up from germline, CDR1 is SEHNR and CDR2 is FQNEAQ (reference sequence). With 5 bases removed from V and 8 bases from J, the gap between germline ends came to 21 bases. The CDR3 covers 16 residues. CDR3 sequence: CASSPAGQSILGELFF. CDR3 bases: TGTGCCAGCAGCCCCGCAGGACAGAGTATTTTGGGGGAGCTGTTTTTT.

The chain joins TRBV5-1 to TRBJ2-5; no firm D call. Trimming pared 1 base from V and 1 base from J, leaving 5 bases between. This CDR3 region has 13 residues. Germline CDR1 is SGHRS and CDR2 is YFSETQ. The CDR3, as DNA: TGCGCCAGCAGCTTGTTCTCCCAAGAGACCCAGTACTTC. Protein: CASSLFSQETQYF.

The J gene is TRBJ2-3, the V gene TRBV7-2, with TRBD2 as a possible D gene (5 bases). CDR3 length equals 15 residues. Trimming took off 1 base at V and 9 bases at J, with 17 bases between the two ends. The germline CDR1 and CDR2 sequences are SGHTA and FQGNSA. CDR3 region: CASSLDTSREGTQYF. The CDR3 DNA reads as TGTGCCAGCAGCTTAGATACCTCACGGGAAGGGACGCAGTATTTT.

The table lists this clone with a few counts. This chain joins TRBV30 and TRBJ1-2; D is uncertain. This CDR3 has 14 amino acids. Trimming pared 3 bases from V and 7 bases from J, leaving 18 bases between. CDR1 and CDR2 from the germline V gene are GTSNPN and SVGIG (reference sequence). The CDR3 spells CAWSPTLDKIGYTF. The CDR3 DNA is TGTGCCTGGAGCCCGACACTAGATAAAATTGGCTACACCTTC.

This rearrangement joins TRBV28 to TRBJ1-3; TRBD1 might be the D (6 bases). The CDR3 extends over 14 amino acids. V was trimmed by 6 bases and J by 4 bases, leaving 13 bases between them. Germline values: CDR1 MDHEN, CDR2 SYDVKM. This chain's CDR3 is CASSIQGYGNTIYF. The DNA for the CDR3 is TGTGCCAGCAGCATACAGGGCTACGGAAACACCATATATTTT.

This clone was seen a handful of times. The chain's CDR3 is CASSQEGDSPLHF. The CDR3 nucleotides read TGCGCCAGCAGCCAAGAGGGAGATTCACCCCTCCACTTT. The chain uses TRBV4-3 and TRBJ1-6; D uncertain. V was trimmed by 0 bases and J by 8 bases, leaving 5 bases between them. The CDR3 has 13 amino acids. Germline V gene sequence: CDR1 LGHNA, CDR2 YSLEER.

This sequence joins TRBV18 and TRBJ2-7, with 12 bases matching TRBD2. The ends lost 3 bases at V and 5 bases at J; junction bases unmatched: 5. CDR1 and CDR2 from the germline V gene are KGHSH and LQKENI. This CDR3 is 15 amino acids long. Here the CDR3 DNA reads TGTGCCAGCTCACCTACGACTAGCGGGAGCCACGAGCAGTACTTC. Protein sequence: CASSPTTSGSHEQYF.

The count of this clone is one. The gene calls are TRBV6-4 and TRBJ1-3; possible D gene TRBD1, 6 bases. The V end was cut by 6 bases, the J end by 1 base, with 13 bases between. The length of the CDR3 is 15 residues. CDR1 is MRHNA and CDR2 is SNTAGT in the germline V gene. For the CDR3, the DNA is TGTGCCAGCAGCTGCGTGGGGACATCTGGAAACACCATATATTTT. It yields the protein CASSCVGTSGNTIYF.

This clone was counted a single time. The chain combines TRBV4-2 with TRBJ2-2, with 8 bases fitting TRBD2. V lost 0 bases to trimming and J lost 2 bases; unmatched junction nucleotides: 8. Germline V CDR1 and CDR2: LGHNA, YNFKEQ. This CDR3 region has 18 residues. The CDR3 region is CASSQDLNSGRNTGELFF. The CDR3 nucleotides read TGTGCCAGCAGCCAAGATCTAAACAGCGGGAGAAACACCGGGGAGCTGTTTTTT.

The chain has TRBV19 and TRBJ2-5; 11 bases map to TRBD2. V shed 5 bases, J shed 5 bases, and the junction held 1 base outside the gene matches. Germline CDR1 and CDR2: LNHDA and SQIVND (reference sequence). This CDR3 is 13 amino acids long. The CDR3 DNA reads as TGTGCCAGTAGTCCTAGCGGGAGGGAGACCCAGTACTTC. This translates into CASSPSGRETQYF.

This rearrangement joins TRBV10-3 to TRBJ2-1; 10 bases agree with TRBD1. Germline V gene lookup returns CDR1 ENHRY and CDR2 SYGVKD. Trimming at V came to 1 base and at J to 7 bases, leaving 7 bases not matched to a gene. This CDR3 contains 16 residues. CDR3 nucleotides: TGTGCCATCAGTGAGTTCCGACAGGGGGCAAATAATGAGCAGTTCTTC. Translation gives CAISEFRQGANNEQFF.

About this clone: Other DNA sequences of this sample code for an identical CDR3. The V and J genes are TRBV9 and TRBJ2-7; TRBD2 agrees at 10 bases. Unmatched junction bases numbered 4, after V lost 0 bases and J lost 4 bases. The CDR3 is 15 residues long. Germline CDR1 and CDR2: SGDLS and YYNGEE. CDR3 nucleotide sequence: TGTGCCAGCAGCGTAGGACTAGCGGGTCGTTACGAGCAGTACTTC. This encodes CASSVGLAGRYEQYF.

This chain connects TRBV5-1 to TRBJ1-2; no definite D call. The CDR3 is made up of 12 amino acids. V lost 0 bases and J lost 6, with 6 bases in between. Germline values: CDR1 SGHRS, CDR2 YFSETQ. The CDR3 loop reads CASSLAGHGYTF. DNA for the CDR3: TGCGCCAGCAGCTTGGCAGGCCATGGCTACACCTTC.

The chain carries TRBV7-2 and TRBJ2-2; 13 bases map to TRBD2. CDR1 is SGHTA and CDR2 is FQGNSA in the germline V gene. V shed 4 bases and J 8 bases; nucleotides not matched to a gene: 7. This CDR3 contains 16 residues. CDR3 amino acids: CASSSGTSGILGELFF. The CDR3 coding sequence is TGTGCCAGCAGCTCAGGGACTAGCGGGATTCTGGGGGAGCTGTTTTTT. Filled out from reference TRBV7-2 and TRBJ2-2, the complete variable domain reads GAGVSQSPSNKVTEKGKDVELRCDPISGHTALYWYRQSLGQGLEFLIYFQGNSAPDKSGLPSDRFSAERTGGSVSTLTIQRTQQEDSAVYLCASSSGTSGILGELFFGEGSRLTVL.

V and J are TRBV18 and TRBJ1-2; 7 bases agree with TRBD1. The CDR3 is 17 residues long. With 0 bases clipped from V and 0 bases from J, the junction kept 7 bases outside the gene matches. Germline CDR1 is KGHSH and CDR2 is LQKENI. The CDR3 sequence: CASSPPPLGGSNYGYTF. The CDR3 DNA sequence: TGTGCCAGCTCACCACCCCCTTTAGGGGGCTCTAACTATGGCTACACCTTC. Full variable domain (outside the CDR3, taken from reference TRBV18 and TRBJ1-2): NAGVMQNPRHLVRRRGQEARLRCSPMKGHSHVYWYRQLPEEGLKFMVYLQKENIIDESGMPKERFSAEFPKEGPSILRIQQVVRGDSAAYFCASSPPPLGGSNYGYTFGSGTRLTVV.